Listed below are T cell receptor beta chains from one sample, sequenced in a study of CD8 T cells in ankylosing spondylitis. One entry per CDR3 protein, called by TCRdb with MiXCR from the 5' RACE reads. The repertoire holds 300,000 to 400,000 distinct CDR3 sequences, around 10% seen once, with roughly 9.5% in the top ten. The sequenced sample consisted of blood, either unsorted or a sorted T cell fraction (not recorded which). These receptors were taken from a female donor with ankylosing spondylitis or in good health (not recorded which). Each CDR3 is given with its conserved first and last residue. Each record gives: V gene, D gene, clone size, J gene, CDR3 protein, CDR3 DNA. The D gene is left open where the match is weak. For some rows the clone size is stated as once, few or many, or as a class when expanded; others skip it.

V: TRBV10-3; D: NA; size: many; J: TRBJ1-2; CDR3: CAITSGTGPKSSYGYTF; DNA: TGTGCCATCACCTCCGGGACGGGGCCGAAATCTAGCTATGGCTACACCTTC
V: TRBV7-8; D: NA; size: NA; J: TRBJ1-6; CDR3: CASSSPQGGNSPLHF; DNA: TGTGCCAGCAGCTCACCACAGGGCGGGAATTCACCCCTCCACTTT
V: TRBV5-5; D: NA; size: many; J: TRBJ2-7; CDR3: CASSLAIGEQYF; DNA: TGTGCCAGCAGCTTGGCTATCGGCGAGCAGTACTTC
V: TRBV11-1; D: TRBD2; size: many; J: TRBJ2-1; CDR3: CASRRGGGSSYNEQFF; DNA: TGTGCCAGCAGAAGGGGCGGGGGGAGCTCCTACAATGAGCAGTTCTTC
V: TRBV27; D: NA; size: many; J: TRBJ1-1; CDR3: CASTSDRREAFF; DNA: TGTGCCAGCACATCCGACAGAAGAGAAGCTTTCTTT
V: TRBV20-1; D: TRBD1; size: few; J: TRBJ2-6; CDR3: CSASPRQGRNSGANVLTF; DNA: TGCAGTGCTAGCCCAAGACAGGGCCGGAACTCTGGGGCCAACGTCCTGACTTTC
V: TRBV7-9; D: NA; size: few; J: TRBJ1-6; CDR3: CASIPLGANNSPLHF; DNA: TGTGCCAGCATCCCCCTGGGGGCGAACAATTCACCCCTCCACTTT
V: TRBV5-6; D: NA; size: NA; J: TRBJ1-6; CDR3: CASSLRGSSYNSPLHF; DNA: TGTGCCAGCAGCTTGCGGGGGAGCTCCTATAATTCACCCCTCCACTTT
V: TRBV20-1; D: NA; size: many; J: TRBJ2-3; CDR3: CSARARETDTQYF; DNA: TGCAGTGCTAGAGCCAGGGAAACAGATACGCAGTATTTT
V: TRBV30; D: TRBD2; size: NA; J: TRBJ2-1; CDR3: CAWRSGGGPDNEQFF; DNA: TGTGCCTGGAGGTCCGGGGGAGGGCCCGATAATGAGCAGTTCTTC
V: TRBV12-3/TRBV12-4; D: NA; size: NA; J: TRBJ2-1; CDR3: CASSLSRGNDQFF; DNA: TGTGCCAGCAGCCTAAGTAGGGGGAATGATCAGTTCTTC
V: TRBV29-1; D: NA; size: many; J: TRBJ2-3; CDR3: CSAGNKDTQYF; DNA: TGCAGCGCCGGCAATAAAGATACGCAGTATTTT
V: TRBV7-9; D: NA; size: NA; J: TRBJ2-2; CDR3: CASSPSRELFF; DNA: TGTGCCAGCAGCCCTAGTAGGGAGCTGTTTTTT
V: TRBV5-1; D: NA; size: NA; J: TRBJ2-1; CDR3: CASSSSGLGGNEQFF; DNA: TGCGCCAGCAGCTCATCCGGTCTGGGCGGGAATGAGCAGTTCTTC
V: TRBV15; D: NA; size: few; J: TRBJ2-3; CDR3: CATSRDGDAQYF; DNA: TGTGCCACCAGCAGAGATGGGGACGCGCAGTATTTT
V: TRBV4-3; D: NA; size: many; J: TRBJ2-1; CDR3: CASSQEGHQTYNEQFF; DNA: TGCGCCAGCAGCCAAGAGGGCCACCAAACCTACAATGAGCAGTTCTTC